This T cell receptor beta chain originates from a study of blood T cell repertoires in COVID-19. Profiling relied on immunoSEQ multiplex PCR, and the TCRdb table lists in-frame clones only, not all of them. The sample lists roughly 90,000 clones; 85% were seen once. Per germline, CDR1 SNHLY and CDR2 FYNNEI. Trimming removed 9 bases at V and 5 bases at J, with 10 bases between. This CDR3 is built from 11 residues. Material for sequencing was peripheral blood. The chain joins TRBV2 to TRBJ1-1; no reliable D call. This receptor was taken from an elderly man with acute or convalescent COVID-19. Here the CDR3 reads CARSTGTEAFF. In DNA, the CDR3 is TGTGCCAGGTCAACGGGGACTGAAGCTTTCTTT.